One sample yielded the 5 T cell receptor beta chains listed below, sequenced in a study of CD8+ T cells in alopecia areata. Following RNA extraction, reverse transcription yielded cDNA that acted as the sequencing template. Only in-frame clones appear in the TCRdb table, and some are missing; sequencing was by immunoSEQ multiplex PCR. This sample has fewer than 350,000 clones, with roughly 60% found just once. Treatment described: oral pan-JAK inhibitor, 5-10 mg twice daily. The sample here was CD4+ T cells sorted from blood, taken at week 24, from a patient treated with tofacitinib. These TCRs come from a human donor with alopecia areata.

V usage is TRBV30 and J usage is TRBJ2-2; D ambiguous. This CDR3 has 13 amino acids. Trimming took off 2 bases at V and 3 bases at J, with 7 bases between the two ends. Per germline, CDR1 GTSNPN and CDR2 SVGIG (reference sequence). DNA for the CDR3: TGTGCCTGGAGTTCCCGGCACACCGGGGAGCTGTTTTTT. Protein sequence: CAWSSRHTGELFF. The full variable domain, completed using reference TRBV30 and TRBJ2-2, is SQTIHQWPATLVQPVGSPLSLECTVEGTSNPNLYWYRQAAGRGLQLLFYSVGIGQISSEVPQNLSASRPQDRQFILSSKKLLLSDSGFYLCAWSSRHTGELFFGEGSRLTVL.

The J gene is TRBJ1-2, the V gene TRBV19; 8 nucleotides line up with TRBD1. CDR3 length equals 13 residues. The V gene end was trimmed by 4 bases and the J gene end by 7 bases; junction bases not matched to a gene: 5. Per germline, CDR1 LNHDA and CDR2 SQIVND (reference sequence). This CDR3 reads CASSTGGAFGYTF. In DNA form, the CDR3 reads TGTGCCAGTAGTACAGGGGGCGCGTTTGGCTACACCTTC.

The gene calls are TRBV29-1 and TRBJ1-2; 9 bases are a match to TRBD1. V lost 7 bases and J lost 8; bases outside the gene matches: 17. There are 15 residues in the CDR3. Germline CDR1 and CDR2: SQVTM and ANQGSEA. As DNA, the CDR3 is TGCAGCGCTTCATCACAGGGGGCGGTAGTAAAAGGCTACACCTTC. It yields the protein CSASSQGAVVKGYTF.

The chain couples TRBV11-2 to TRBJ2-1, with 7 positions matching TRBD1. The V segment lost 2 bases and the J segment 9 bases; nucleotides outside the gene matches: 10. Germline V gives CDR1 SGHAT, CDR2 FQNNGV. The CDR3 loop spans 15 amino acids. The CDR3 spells CASSLRLQGSSEQFF. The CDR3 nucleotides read TGTGCCAGCAGCTTAAGATTACAGGGGTCTTCTGAGCAGTTCTTC.

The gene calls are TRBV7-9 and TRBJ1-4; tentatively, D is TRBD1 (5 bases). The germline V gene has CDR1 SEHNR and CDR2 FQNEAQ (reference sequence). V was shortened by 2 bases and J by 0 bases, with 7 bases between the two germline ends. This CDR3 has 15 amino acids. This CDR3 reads CASSLRQSTNEKLFF. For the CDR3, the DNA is TGTGCCAGCAGCTTACGACAGTCAACTAATGAAAAACTGTTTTTT.